The rows below give T cell receptor beta chains drawn from one sample of a study of T cell repertoires in cytomegalovirus infection. TCRdb passed the reads through MiXCR, listing each CDR3 protein once. This sample has fewer than 200,000 distinct CDR3 sequences, with approximately 9.6% found just once. Specimen: PBMCs. The receptors were gathered from a human donor in good health (CMV status not recorded). Some clones in this sample may be carry-over from other donors' samples. Each CDR3 is given with its conserved first and last residue. Fields, in order: clone size, V gene, CDR3 protein. Clone size is stated in some rows and not others, as once, few, many or a class when expanded.

>many|TRBV7-6
CASSLKPRFEAISYNEQFF
>many|TRBV28
CASSLEGLVYEQYF
>many|TRBV7-2
CASSPRLETQYF
>-|TRBV28
CASSEPLDSNSGNTIYF
>many|TRBV12-3/TRBV12-4
CASGTTGGNQPQHF
>few|TRBV7-2
CASSLYGTANTEAFF
>many|TRBV10-3
CAIRPGLAGGRYEQYF
>many|TRBV12-3/TRBV12-4
CASTPLGQSTDTQYF
>few|TRBV6-2/TRBV6-3
CASRVTGWMGDEQFF
>many|TRBV7-9
CASSLGDITHGYTF
>many|TRBV7-2
CASSSPRVGARYEQYF
>many|TRBV19
CASRYSLNTEAFF
>few|TRBV12-3/TRBV12-4
CASLDRGYGYTF
>many|TRBV7-2
CASSSTHLTGTNYGYTF
>-|TRBV2
CASTGGSPYGYTF
>many|TRBV7-2
CASSAFQGKRTQYF
>many|TRBV7-2
CASSLTGQGPFYEQYF
>many|TRBV7-6
CASTTGHTEAFF
>-|TRBV10-3
CAISETGTGGTGELFF
>few|TRBV15
CATSSGGATGELF
>few|TRBV10-3
CAIKDYPYNEQFF
>few|TRBV29-1
CSVEDTLYEQYF
>-|TRBV6-2/TRBV6-3
CASTFQGYYEQYF
>few|TRBV27
CASSQGFASNQPQHF
>many|TRBV7-8
CASSLLGRSSYNEQFF
>once|TRBV5-1
CASRSNIDRRNTEAFF
>-|TRBV29-1
CGAREGQGISGYTF
>many|TRBV6-6
CASSYSGLAGVYNEQFF
>-|TRBV9
CASSVSGRGGYTF
>-|TRBV29-1
CSVEVQGDTIYF
>many|TRBV7-8
CASSLSGLGGTGELFF
>many|TRBV7-9
CASSPSGSSYNEQFF
>many|TRBV20-1
CSAQTDGPYEQYF
>few|TRBV2
CASSGPTSGGTKYNEQFF
>few|TRBV2
CAGRREENYGYTF
>many|TRBV15
CATSRDRADTQYF
>many|TRBV19
CASGTALVTEAFF
>many|TRBV7-3
CASSPGLSADTQYF
>-|TRBV10-3
CAISEGGQSYRGAEAFF
>many|TRBV5-1
CASTFQGQGGETQYF
>many|TRBV7-8
CASSLGPGGSNEQFF
>-|TRBV7-9
CASSKLDSPYGYTF
>-|TRBV15
CATSRDRGTGNTIYF
>many|TRBV7-2
CASSFLDFASTDTQYF
>many|TRBV7-2
CASSLVGGPDYEQYF
>-|TRBV6-2/TRBV6-3
CASVDGGAYEQYF
>many|TRBV5-5
CASSFAAGEKEQFF
>many|TRBV3-1
CASSQGTGNTEAFF
>few|TRBV11-3
CASSGQTPYNEQFF
>-|TRBV28
CASRDILGTEAFF
>-|TRBV15
CATSRDPDTEAFF
>few|TRBV29-1
CSVDRQGALGGYTF
>-|TRBV30
CAWSRRDRVREQYF
>many|TRBV6-5
CASSRERGAHEQFF
>many|TRBV20-1
CSALTDNRGYDYGYTF